Following are 26 T cell receptor beta chains from one sample sequenced in a study of identical twins. Each CDR3 protein gets one entry after TCRdb re-called the 5' RACE reads with MiXCR. Here the sample spans around 1.7 million distinct CDR3 sequences, around 29% being singletons. Material: cord blood. The source is a newborn girl in good health.

This chain connects TRBV6-1 to TRBJ1-1; the match to TRBD1 covers 8 bases. Germline V lookup: CDR1 MNHNS, CDR2 SASEGT. The ends lost 11 bases at V and 5 bases at J; junction bases unmatched: 10. The CDR3 loop spans 13 amino acids. The CDR3 loop is CAGSRGQGTEAFF. In nucleotides, the CDR3 is TGTGCCGGGTCCAGGGGGCAGGGGACTGAAGCTTTCTTT.

The chain recombines TRBV20-1 with TRBJ1-5; no clear D. The CDR3 consists of 14 residues. The germline V gene has CDR1 DFQATT and CDR2 SNEGSKA (reference sequence). The V end lost 0 bases, the J end lost 7 bases, and 13 bases lay between the germline ends. The CDR3 DNA is TGCAGTGCTAGAGATGGGAGGGTGGGACAGCCCCAGCATTTT. This gives the protein CSARDGRVGQPQHF.

The chain carries TRBV4-1 and TRBJ2-5; the D call may be TRBD1 or TRBD2 (5 bases each). CDR1 is MGHRA, CDR2 YSYEKL, per germline. V lost 2 bases and J 11 bases, leaving 27 bases between the germline ends. This CDR3 has 17 amino acids. The CDR3: CASSQRGETGYYNEQYF. As DNA, the CDR3 is TGCGCCAGCAGCCAAAGGGGAGAGACGGGGTACTACAATGAGCAGTACTTC.

The V gene is TRBV20-1, the J gene TRBJ1-6, with 8 bases that match TRBD1. CDR3 size: 16 residues. The germline gives CDR1 DFQATT, CDR2 SNEGSKA (reference sequence). J lost 0 bases, V lost 2 bases, and 3 bases had no gene match. CDR3 coding DNA: TGCAGTGCTAGATGGACAGGGAGCTCCTATAATTCACCCCTCCACTTT. Translation: CSARWTGSSYNSPLHF.

The V and J genes are TRBV14 and TRBJ2-1; D uncertain. Germline assignment: CDR1 SGHDN and CDR2 FVKESK. Between the trimmed V and J ends, which lost 2 bases and 8 bases, there was a span of 19 bases. CDR3 size: 16 residues. The chain's CDR3 is CASSQPRVAPRDEQFF. CDR3 bases: TGTGCCAGCAGCCAACCCCGGGTTGCCCCCCGAGATGAGCAGTTCTTC.

This clonotype was observed a few times. This sequence joins TRBV28 and TRBJ1-5; no clear D gene. This CDR3 region has 17 residues. Trimming took 2 bases from V and 0 from J, leaving 14 bases between them. Germline CDR1 is MDHEN and CDR2 is SYDVKM. In DNA form, the CDR3 reads TGTGCCAGCAGTTTAACAGACTTACTTATTAGCAATCAGCCCCAGCATTTT. It yields the protein CASSLTDLLISNQPQHF.

The V and J genes are TRBV3-1 and TRBJ2-7; perhaps TRBD2 as D (5 bases). CDR1 LGHDT and CDR2 YNNKEL come from the germline V gene (reference sequence). This CDR3 is 15 amino acids long. V lost 1 base to trimming and J lost 3 bases, with 13 bases between them. CDR3 amino acids: CASSQGAGANYEQYF. The CDR3 DNA follows: TGTGCCAGCAGCCAAGGGGCGGGCGCCAACTACGAGCAGTACTTC.

This clonotype was counted a few times. J is TRBJ2-7 and V is TRBV3-1; D is unresolved. Deletions cut 0 bases from V and 2 bases from J, with 11 bases between. The CDR3 is 15 residues long. The germline CDR1 and CDR2 sequences are LGHDT and YNNKEL (reference sequence). The CDR3 bases are TGTGCCAGCAGCCAAGAGACCCAGGCTACCTACGAGCAGTACTTC. Translated: CASSQETQATYEQYF.

Details on this clonotype: One junction end disagrees with the germline gene, perhaps due to a read error. The DNA of the CDR3 is TGTGCCATCAGCCGGACTAGCGGGGGCCCAACAGATGCGCAGTATTTT. Encoded protein: CAISRTSGGPTDAQYF. The chain is built from TRBV10-3 and TRBJ2-3; 13 nucleotides agree with TRBD2. There are 16 residues in the CDR3. Germline V gene data show CDR1 as ENHRY and CDR2 as SYGVKD.

This rearrangement joins TRBV7-9 to TRBJ1-2; TRBD1 might be the D (5 bases). Looked up from germline, CDR1 is SEHNR and CDR2 is FQNEAQ (reference sequence). Deletions cut 2 bases from V and 5 bases from J, with 15 bases between. The CDR3 loop spans 15 amino acids. Here the CDR3 DNA reads TGTGCCAGCAGCTTATTTCAGGGTACTCAATATGGCTACACCTTC. Its protein is CASSLFQGTQYGYTF.

The CDR3 here is CASTGLPNTEAFF. In DNA form, the CDR3 reads TGTGCCAGTACAGGGCTCCCTAACACTGAAGCTTTCTTT. The chain employs TRBV12-3 or TRBV12-4 and TRBJ1-1, with a tentative D call TRBD1 (6 bases). The CDR3 consists of 13 residues. V shed 9 bases and J shed 2 bases, with 13 bases lying between them.

This chain links TRBV7-9 with TRBJ2-1; tentatively, D is TRBD2 (6 bases). This CDR3 is built from 18 residues. Trimming pared 5 bases from V and 0 bases from J, leaving 20 bases between. Germline loops: CDR1 SEHNR, CDR2 FQNEAQ (reference sequence). The CDR3 region is CASSQTPLAESSYNEQFF. Written as DNA, the CDR3 is TGTGCCAGCAGCCAAACCCCCTTAGCGGAGAGCTCCTACAATGAGCAGTTCTTC.

The CDR3 sequence: CASSTKDRGRFVDTQYF. The CDR3 nucleotides are TGTGCCAGCAGTACCAAGGACAGGGGGCGTTTCGTGGATACGCAGTATTTT. This chain links TRBV6-2 or TRBV6-3 with TRBJ2-3, with 11 bases identical to TRBD1. Trimming cost V 5 bases and J 6 bases; bases outside gene matches: 13. Germline V CDR1 and CDR2: MNHEY, SVGEGT. The CDR3 extends over 17 amino acids.

V usage is TRBV21-1 and J usage is TRBJ1-4; the table names TRBD1, a call not compared with the DNA. TRBV21-1 is an annotated pseudogene. The CDR3 is made up of 17 amino acids. CDR3 loop: CASSKAPETGVKEKLFF. DNA for the CDR3: TGTGCCAGCAGCAAAGCGCCGGAGACAGGGGTTAAGGAAAAACTGTTTTTT.

This clonotype was seen a few times. The chain links TRBV4-1 to TRBJ2-1, with D perhaps matching TRBD1 or TRBD2 (5 bases each). Germline loops: CDR1 MGHRA, CDR2 YSYEKL. V was pared by 2 bases and J by 5 bases, with 10 bases between. There are 14 residues in the CDR3. CDR3 nucleotides: TGCGCCAGCAGCCAACCGGGACGGAACAATGAGCAGTTCTTC. Its protein product is CASSQPGRNNEQFF.

V and J are TRBV28 and TRBJ2-7; D tentatively fits TRBD1 or TRBD2 (5 bases each). The CDR3 covers 14 residues. CDR1 and CDR2 from the germline V gene are MDHEN and SYDVKM. Between the trimmed V and J ends, which lost 1 base and 2 bases, there was a span of 9 bases. The CDR3 region is CASSLLGDPYEQYF. In DNA, the CDR3 is TGTGCCAGCAGTTTATTGGGGGACCCCTACGAGCAGTACTTC.

The rearrangement links TRBV28 to TRBJ1-5; 9 nucleotides align to TRBD1. This CDR3 has 15 amino acids. The germline V gene encodes CDR1 MDHEN and CDR2 SYDVKM. With 5 bases clipped from V and 6 bases from J, the junction kept 8 bases outside the gene matches. This CDR3 is CASSPTGGISQPQHF. CDR3 sequence (DNA): TGTGCCAGCAGTCCGACAGGGGGTATCAGTCAGCCCCAGCATTTT.

Only a few counts were recorded for this clonotype. The V call is TRBV6-6, the J call TRBJ1-5; unclear D gene. Germline CDR1 reads MNHNY; CDR2 reads SVGAGI (reference sequence). The CDR3 spans 11 residues. V dropped 8 bases and J dropped 3 bases, with 5 bases sitting between them. CDR3 in DNA: TGTGCCAGCGGGGACAATCAGCCCCAGCATTTT. This codes for CASGDNQPQHF.

The chain recombines TRBV6-6 with TRBJ2-5; possibly TRBD2 for D (6 bases). The J call may be in error: the DNA end matches TRBJ2-1 better. The CDR3 has 14 amino acids. Germline assignment: CDR1 MNHNY and CDR2 SVGAGI (reference sequence). The CDR3 DNA is TGTGCCAGCGCCGACAGCGGGCCACAAGAGACCCAGTTCTTC. Translated, it gives CASADSGPQETQFF.

This rearrangement joins TRBV19 to TRBJ2-1, with TRBD1 matching over 12 bases. The CDR3 is made up of 18 amino acids. The germline V gene encodes CDR1 LNHDA and CDR2 SQIVND (reference sequence). The junction had 15 bases not matched to a gene; V was cut back by 1 base and J by 11 bases. This CDR3 is CASSIGFVGQGAHRQQFF. The CDR3 nucleotides are TGTGCCAGTAGTATAGGTTTCGTGGGACAGGGGGCCCACAGGCAGCAGTTCTTC. Drawing the rest from reference TRBV19 and TRBJ2-1, the complete variable domain is DGGITQSPKYLFRKEGQNVTLSCEQNLNHDAMYWYRQDPGQGLRLIYYSQIVNDFQKGDIAEGYSVSREKKESFPLTVTSAQKNPTAFYLCASSIGFVGQGAHRQQFFGPGTRLTVL.

The rearrangement uses TRBV7-2 and TRBJ2-5, with 9 bases that match TRBD1. CDR3 length: 15 residues. Looked up from germline, CDR1 is SGHTA and CDR2 is FQGNSA. The V and J ends lost 4 bases and 5 bases, in that order; junction bases with no gene match: 8. CDR3 nucleotides: TGTGCCAGCAGCTCCCGGGACAGGGTGCGGGAGACCCAGTACTTC. This gives the protein CASSSRDRVRETQYF.

V gene TRBV6-6 combines with J gene TRBJ1-1, with TRBD1 identical over 9 bases. This CDR3 contains 14 residues. J gave up 1 base and V 6 bases, and 3 bases lay outside the gene matches. Germline V gene sequence: CDR1 MNHNY, CDR2 SVGAGI (reference sequence). CDR3 nucleotides: TGTGCCAGCAGCCGACAGGGGGAGAACACTGAAGCTTTCTTT. Its protein product is CASSRQGENTEAFF.

Ten or more counts support this clonotype. Here the CDR3 reads CASSLGRPVYNEQFF. The DNA of the CDR3 is TGTGCCAGCAGTTTAGGGCGGCCCGTCTACAATGAGCAGTTCTTC. The V gene is TRBV27, the J gene TRBJ2-1; D call uncertain. From germline, CDR1 is MNHEY and CDR2 SMNVEV (reference sequence). The CDR3 consists of 15 residues. Trimming pared 2 bases from V and 3 bases from J, leaving 11 bases between.

In this sample, this clonotype turned up a few times. This chain connects TRBV18 to TRBJ2-7; 8 bases line up with TRBD2. From germline, CDR1 is KGHSH and CDR2 LQKENI. J lost 0 bases, V lost 1 base, and 5 bases had no gene match. The CDR3 is 16 residues long. CDR3 amino acids: CASSPQAGTSSYEQYF. The DNA of the CDR3 is TGTGCCAGCTCACCACAGGCAGGGACTAGCTCCTACGAGCAGTACTTC.

This chain joins TRBV28 and TRBJ2-1, with D possibly matching TRBD2 (6 bases). CDR3 length: 17 residues. V was trimmed by 5 bases and J by 0 bases, leaving 17 bases between them. The germline V gene encodes CDR1 MDHEN and CDR2 SYDVKM. The CDR3 loop is CASSPRGTLSSYNEQFF. The CDR3 DNA follows: TGTGCCAGCAGTCCCCGTGGGACTCTAAGCTCCTACAATGAGCAGTTCTTC.

This clonotype was seen repeatedly, ten times or more. V gene TRBV5-1 combines with J gene TRBJ2-3, with 11 bases identical to TRBD2. The CDR3 is 16 residues long. The ends lost 3 bases at V and 1 base at J; junction bases unmatched: 4. CDR1 is SGHRS, CDR2 YFSETQ, per germline. CDR3 sequence: CASSWGTSGGTDTQYF. The CDR3 coding sequence is TGCGCCAGCAGCTGGGGGACTAGCGGTGGCACAGATACGCAGTATTTT.